This T cell receptor beta chain was recorded in a study of response to subunit inactivated influenza vaccine. TCRdb fed the RT-PCR reads into MiXCR, producing one record per CDR3 protein. The sample contains fewer than 250,000 distinct CDR3 sequences, around 15% of which appear only once. V was cut by 0 bases and J by 2 bases, with 12 bases left in between. CDR1 is SEHNR, CDR2 FQNEAQ, per germline (reference sequence). The length of the CDR3 is 16 residues. The chain recombines TRBV7-9 with TRBJ2-3; no clear D gene. This clonotype was sampled from a man in his fifties or sixties who received an inactivated influenza vaccine. This material consisted of CD8+ T cells sorted from PBMCs, taken less than 6 days after vaccination. CDR3 DNA sequence: TGTGCCAGCAGCTTAGCCCCCTCCGATTTCACAGATACGCAGTATTTT. Protein product: CASSLAPSDFTDTQYF.